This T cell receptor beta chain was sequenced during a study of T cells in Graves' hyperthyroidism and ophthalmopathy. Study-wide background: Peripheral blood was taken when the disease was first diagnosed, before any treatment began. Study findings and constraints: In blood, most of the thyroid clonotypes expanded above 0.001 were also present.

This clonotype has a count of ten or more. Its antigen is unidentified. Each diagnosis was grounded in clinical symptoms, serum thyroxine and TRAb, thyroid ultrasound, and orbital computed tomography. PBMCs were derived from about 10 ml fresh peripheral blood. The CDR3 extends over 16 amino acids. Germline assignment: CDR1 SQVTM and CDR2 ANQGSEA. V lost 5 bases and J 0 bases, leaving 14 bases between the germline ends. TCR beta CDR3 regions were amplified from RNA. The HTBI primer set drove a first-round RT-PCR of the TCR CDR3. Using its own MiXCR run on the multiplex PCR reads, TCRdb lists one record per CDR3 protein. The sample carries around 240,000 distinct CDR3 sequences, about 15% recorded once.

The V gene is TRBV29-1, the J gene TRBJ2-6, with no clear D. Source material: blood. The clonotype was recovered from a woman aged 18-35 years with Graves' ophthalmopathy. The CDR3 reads CSVLTLRPSGANVLTF. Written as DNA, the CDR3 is TGCAGCGTTCTGACACTTCGGCCCTCTGGGGCCAACGTCCTGACTTTC. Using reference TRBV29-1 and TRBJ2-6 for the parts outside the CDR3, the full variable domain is SAVISQKPSRDICQRGTSLTIQCQVDSQVTMMFWYRQQPGQSLTLIATANQGSEATYESGFVIDKFPISRPNLTFSTLTVSNMSPEDSSIYLCSVLTLRPSGANVLTFGAGSRLTVL.